This entry lists 18 T cell receptor beta chains sequenced from one sample in a study of high-grade serous ovarian cancer treatment subgroups. Assay: immunoSEQ multiplex PCR; the TCRdb copy retains only in-frame clones and omits some. Of about 4,000 clones listed, about 70% are singletons. Tumor tissue was taken before any definitive surgery or chemotherapy was given. The source material was tumor tissue. These receptors came from a human donor with high-grade serous ovarian cancer.

The genes are TRBV2 and TRBJ2-5; possible D gene TRBD2, 6 bases. Germline loops: CDR1 SNHLY, CDR2 FYNNEI. The CDR3 extends over 13 amino acids. Trimming removed 7 bases from V and 5 bases from J, with 14 bases in between. As DNA, the CDR3 is TGTGCCAGCAAAAGGTATCGGGAGGAGACCCAGTACTTC. This codes for CASKRYREETQYF.

V is TRBV7-9 and J is TRBJ1-2; D possibly corresponds to TRBD1 (5 bases). Germline loops: CDR1 SEHNR, CDR2 FQNEAQ (reference sequence). V lost 5 bases and J lost 5, with 15 bases in between. The CDR3 spans 14 residues. The CDR3 sequence: CASSLAGPGYGYTF. CDR3 nucleotide sequence: TGTGCCAGCAGCCTCGCAGGGCCTGGGTATGGCTACACCTTC.

The chain recombines TRBV5-1 with TRBJ1-1, with 7 bases lining up with TRBD1. Germline loops: CDR1 SGHRS, CDR2 YFSETQ. V trimming: 1 base; J trimming: 5 bases; junction bases outside the gene matches: 5. This CDR3 has 14 residues. The CDR3 spells CASSLKGGRTEAFF. DNA of the CDR3: TGCGCCAGCAGCTTGAAAGGGGGCCGGACTGAAGCTTTCTTT.

J is TRBJ2-1 and V is TRBV30; 10 bases fit TRBD1. Germline V gene data show CDR1 as GTSNPN and CDR2 as SVGIG (reference sequence). After removal of 0 bases from V and 4 bases from J, the junction contained 9 bases not matched to a gene. CDR3 size: 17 residues. DNA for the CDR3: TGTGCCTGGAGTGTAGGGGGGACAGGGGCCCATTACAATGAGCAGTTCTTC. Translated, it gives CAWSVGGTGAHYNEQFF.

The DNA of the CDR3 is TGTGCCAGCAGCTTAGGGGTGAGAGCAGATACGCAGTATTTT. It yields the protein CASSLGVRADTQYF. The J gene is TRBJ2-3, the V gene TRBV7-3; D is undetermined. This CDR3 spans 14 amino acids. Germline-derived CDR1 and CDR2 are SGHTA and FQGTGA. V gave up 2 bases and J gave up 4 bases, with 10 bases separating them.

The V gene is TRBV25-1, the J gene TRBJ2-5; D may be TRBD1 or TRBD2 (6 bases each). Trimming stripped 2 bases from V and 1 base from J, with 14 bases between. The V gene's germline CDR1 is MGHDK and CDR2 SYGVNS. The CDR3 has 16 amino acids. The CDR3 sequence: CASSEESGAIQETQYF. Here the CDR3 DNA reads TGTGCCAGCAGTGAAGAGTCGGGGGCTATCCAAGAGACCCAGTACTTC.

The CDR3 spells CASSLTGGGYEQYV. CDR3 coding DNA: TGTGCCAGCAGCCTCACAGGGGGCGGTTACGAGCAGTACGTC. The chain couples TRBV7-6 to TRBJ2-7, with 9 bases that match TRBD1. Per the germline V gene, CDR1 is SGHVS and CDR2 is FNYEAQ. The trim removed 5 bases at V and 4 bases at J, leaving 6 bases unmatched. This CDR3 has 14 amino acids.

The rearrangement uses TRBV4-3 and TRBJ1-1; possibly TRBD1 for D (5 bases). CDR3 length: 15 amino acids. V was pared by 5 bases and J by 4 bases, with 17 bases between. Germline lookup yields CDR1 LGHNA and CDR2 YSLEER. The CDR3 protein is CASSAVHQGSTEAFF. The CDR3 DNA reads as TGCGCCAGCAGCGCTGTCCACCAGGGTAGCACTGAAGCTTTCTTT.

There are a few counts of this clone. This same CDR3 is encoded by further DNA sequences in the sample. CDR3 protein: CASNPSQGAYYGYTF. The CDR3 DNA sequence: TGTGCCAGCAACCCGTCCCAGGGGGCGTACTATGGCTACACCTTC. The chain uses TRBV2 and TRBJ1-2, with 8 bases fitting TRBD1. The CDR3 length is 15 residues. Per the germline V gene, CDR1 is SNHLY and CDR2 is FYNNEI. The trim removed 7 bases at V and 3 bases at J, leaving 10 bases unmatched.

As DNA, the CDR3 is TGTGCCAGCTCACCACCAGGCGAGGGGAATACGCAGTATTTT. It is translated as CASSPPGEGNTQYF. The chain couples TRBV18 to TRBJ2-3; the D call may be TRBD1 or TRBD2 (5 bases each). Trimming stripped 0 bases from V and 7 bases from J, with 11 bases between. The CDR3 is made up of 14 amino acids. Germline CDR1 KGHSH, CDR2 LQKENI.

The V gene is TRBV7-2, the J gene TRBJ1-2; D gene unclear. The CDR3 loop spans 12 amino acids. Per the germline V gene, CDR1 is SGHTA and CDR2 is FQGNSA. V dropped 5 bases and J dropped 3 bases, with 7 bases sitting between them. The DNA of the CDR3 is TGTGCCAGCAGCCCCTACGACTATGGCTACACCTTC. The encoded protein is CASSPYDYGYTF.

This chain uses TRBV6-5 with TRBJ2-2; TRBD1 might be the D (5 bases). The germline V and J ends were trimmed by 6 bases and 4 bases, with 12 bases remaining between them. The CDR3 runs 14 residues. Germline V gives CDR1 MNHEY, CDR2 SVGAGI. CDR3 sequence: CASSPTGRTGELFF. CDR3 sequence (DNA): TGTGCCAGCAGCCCCACAGGCCGCACCGGGGAGCTGTTTTTT.

The chain joins TRBV27 to TRBJ1-1; no clear D gene. The CDR3 contains 14 residues. Trimming removed 3 bases at V and 3 bases at J, with 11 bases between. Germline CDR1 and CDR2: MNHEY and SMNVEV (reference sequence). CDR3 DNA sequence: TGTGCCAGCAGTTTTTCCAACTCCCACACTGAAGCTTTCTTT. Its translation: CASSFSNSHTEAFF.

The rearrangement uses TRBV19 and TRBJ2-7; unclear D gene. The CDR3 is 13 amino acids. Germline V gives CDR1 LNHDA, CDR2 SQIVND (reference sequence). V was trimmed by 3 bases and J by 2 bases, leaving 8 bases between them. CDR3 loop: CASSISGAYEQYF. The CDR3 DNA sequence: TGTGCCAGTAGTATTTCTGGGGCCTACGAGCAGTACTTC.

The V and J genes are TRBV27 and TRBJ2-2; TRBD1 aligns across 9 bases. Germline CDR1 reads MNHEY; CDR2 reads SMNVEV (reference sequence). J was trimmed by 6 bases and V by 8 bases; bases with no gene match: 16. The CDR3 loop spans 17 amino acids. CDR3 protein: CASGGTFGQGWAGELFF. Written as DNA, the CDR3 is TGTGCCAGCGGGGGGACCTTTGGACAGGGGTGGGCCGGGGAGCTGTTTTTT.

This clone was found once. This sequence joins TRBV7-2 and TRBJ2-7; TRBD2 aligns across 8 bases. Germline values: CDR1 SGHTA, CDR2 FQGNSA. V lost 5 bases and J lost 2; bases outside the gene matches: 11. The CDR3 consists of 16 residues. CDR3 region: CASSPHPSGGPYEQYF. CDR3 nucleotides: TGTGCCAGCAGCCCCCACCCCAGCGGGGGCCCCTACGAGCAGTACTTC. The variable domain in full, with the rest retrieved from reference TRBV7-2 and TRBJ2-7, is GAGVSQSPSNKVTEKGKDVELRCDPISGHTALYWYRQSLGQGLEFLIYFQGNSAPDKSGLPSDRFSAERTGGSVSTLTIQRTQQEDSAVYLCASSPHPSGGPYEQYFGPGTRLTVT.

CDR3 sequence reads: CASSKGLGVTEAFF. The CDR3 DNA sequence: TGTGCCAGCTCGAAGGGGTTAGGAGTCACTGAAGCTTTCTTT. This chain links TRBV6-5 with TRBJ1-1; a weak D match, TRBD1 (5 bases). This CDR3 is built from 14 residues. CDR1 and CDR2 (germline): MNHEY, SVGAGI. V was pared by 8 bases and J by 4 bases, with 17 bases between.

This sequence joins TRBV5-1 and TRBJ1-2; D not resolved. This CDR3 spans 15 amino acids. Trimming shortened V by 0 bases and J by 4 bases, and 13 bases separated the two germline ends. The germline gives CDR1 SGHRS, CDR2 YFSETQ. The CDR3 spells CASSLGPGETYGYTF. CDR3 in DNA: TGCGCCAGCAGCTTGGGCCCCGGGGAAACCTATGGCTACACCTTC.